What follows are 14 T cell receptor beta chains derived from one specimen sequenced in a study of CD8+ T cells in alopecia areata (dated by TCRdb to the late 2010s). Interpreted using the paper, the time point label stands for: roughly 27 days on oral tofacitinib. Interpreted using the paper, the treatment or condition label stands for: oral pan-JAK inhibitor, 5-10 mg twice daily. Receptors were amplified or captured by the immunoSEQ multiplex PCR assay. To provide template for TCR sequencing, every sample had RNA extracted and reverse transcribed into cDNA. TCRdb mirrors the immuneACCESS table, restricted to in-frame sequences. Some clones are absent from its copies; in checked studies, under half trace to an unresolved V gene, and the reason for the others is unknown. The sample contains under 250,000 clones, under 75% of them found a single time. Approximately 1.4% of the sample goes to the ten largest clones.

The sequencing here drew on CD4+ T cells sorted from blood, taken at week 4, from a patient treated with tofacitinib. The receptors come from a human donor with alopecia areata.

J is TRBJ1-6 and V is TRBV6-1; TRBD1 agrees at 8 bases. Per germline, CDR1 MNHNS and CDR2 SASEGT. The CDR3 sequence is 14 residues long. Germline trimming cut 6 bases from V and 8 bases from J; bases unmatched to any gene: 6. The DNA for the CDR3 is TGTGCCAGCAGCGCACAGGGGGTTGATTCACCCCTCCACTTT. It specifies CASSAQGVDSPLHF.

This clone appeared a few times. This chain links TRBV5-1 with TRBJ2-6, with D uncertain. Germline V gene sequence: CDR1 SGHRS, CDR2 YFSETQ. This CDR3 has 17 amino acids. V gave up 0 bases and J gave up 0 bases, with 10 bases separating them. CDR3 nucleotide sequence: TGCGCCAGCAGCTTGGCCGGGCAGCCCTCTGGGGCCAACGTCCTGACTTTC. Translation gives CASSLAGQPSGANVLTF.

J is TRBJ1-2 and V is TRBV25-1; D gene ambiguous. The germline V gene encodes CDR1 MGHDK and CDR2 SYGVNS. This CDR3 spans 11 amino acids. V was trimmed by 4 bases and J by 8 bases, leaving 8 bases between them. The CDR3 reads CASSGARGYTF. CDR3 in DNA: TGTGCCAGCAGTGGAGCGCGGGGCTACACCTTC.

The chain uses TRBV5-1 and TRBJ2-3; D is uncertain. From germline, CDR1 is SGHRS and CDR2 YFSETQ. The CDR3 has 14 residues. V gave up 0 bases and J gave up 3 bases, with 8 bases separating them. CDR3 amino acids: CASSLALVTDTQYF. The CDR3 DNA reads TGCGCCAGCAGCTTGGCTTTGGTGACAGATACGCAGTATTTT. Based on the CDR3 plus reference TRBV5-1 and TRBJ2-3, the full variable domain is KAGVTQTPRYLIKTRGQQVTLSCSPISGHRSVSWYQQTPGQGLQFLFEYFSETQRNKGNFPGRFSGRQFSNSRSEMNVSTLELGDSALYLCASSLALVTDTQYFGPGTRLTVL.

J is TRBJ2-1 and V is TRBV7-2, with 7 nucleotides matching TRBD1. V shed 1 base, J shed 7 bases, and the junction held 4 bases outside the gene matches. The germline gives CDR1 SGHTA, CDR2 FQGNSA. CDR3 length: 14 amino acids. The CDR3 protein is CASSLGGRGNEQFF. In DNA form, the CDR3 reads TGTGCCAGCAGCTTAGGGGGCAGGGGGAATGAGCAGTTCTTC.

This clone was seen a handful of times. This chain uses TRBV7-7 with TRBJ2-5; D might be TRBD1 (6 bases). Germline V gives CDR1 SSHAT, CDR2 FNYEAQ (reference sequence). The CDR3 loop spans 14 amino acids. Trimming stripped 4 bases from V and 2 bases from J, with 11 bases between. CDR3 bases: TGTGCCAGCAGCTCTCCAGGACAGCAAGAGACCCAGTACTTC. Residues: CASSSPGQQETQYF.

This rearrangement joins TRBV4-3 to TRBJ1-1, with D unclear. This CDR3 contains 15 residues. V lost 4 bases, J lost 1 base, and 13 bases lay in between. Per germline, CDR1 LGHNA and CDR2 YSLEER. The CDR3 DNA follows: TGCGCCAGCAGCCCCGTCCCTGGCGGGAACACTGAAGCTTTCTTT. Amino acid sequence: CASSPVPGGNTEAFF.

This clone came up a few times. The chain uses TRBV28 and TRBJ1-1, with D perhaps TRBD1 (5 bases). V lost 5 bases and J lost 1, with 11 bases in between. Germline V lookup: CDR1 MDHEN, CDR2 SYDVKM. The CDR3 totals 14 residues. CDR3 bases: TGTGCCAGCAGTCCCCCGAGGGGGAACACTGAAGCTTTCTTT. It is translated as CASSPPRGNTEAFF.

This clone showed up many times. The chain joins TRBV30 to TRBJ1-2; D unclear. V gave up 1 base and J gave up 8 bases, with 8 bases separating them. Germline V gene data show CDR1 as GTSNPN and CDR2 as SVGIG (reference sequence). CDR3 length: 11 amino acids. CDR3 nucleotides: TGTGCCTGGAGTGAAGGGATCGGCTACACCTTC. It yields the protein CAWSEGIGYTF.

The chain has TRBV5-1 and TRBJ2-7; D possibly corresponds to TRBD1 (6 bases). Germline V CDR1 and CDR2: SGHRS, YFSETQ. Trimming removed 6 bases from V and 3 bases from J, with 16 bases in between. This CDR3 comprises 14 residues. DNA for the CDR3: TGCGCCAGCAAACCGGACAGTACAAACTACGAGCAGTACTTC. It codes for CASKPDSTNYEQYF.

This clone has a handful of counts. The rearrangement links TRBV19 to TRBJ2-3; the match to TRBD2 covers 7 bases. This CDR3 spans 15 amino acids. Germline V gene sequence: CDR1 LNHDA, CDR2 SQIVND (reference sequence). J lost 0 bases, V lost 8 bases, and 8 bases had no gene match. The CDR3 is CASYPSGVSTDTQYF. The CDR3 nucleotides are TGTGCCAGTTACCCCAGCGGGGTGAGCACAGATACGCAGTATTTT. Supplemented by reference TRBV19 and TRBJ2-3, the full variable domain reads DGGITQSPKYLFRKEGQNVTLSCEQNLNHDAMYWYRQDPGQGLRLIYYSQIVNDFQKGDIAEGYSVSREKKESFPLTVTSAQKNPTAFYLCASYPSGVSTDTQYFGPGTRLTVL.

The gene calls are TRBV4-3 and TRBJ2-3; perhaps TRBD2 as D (6 bases). Germline V gene sequence: CDR1 LGHNA, CDR2 YSLEER. V shed 4 bases and J shed 6 bases, with 17 bases lying between them. The CDR3 length is 15 residues. The CDR3 reads CASSLTRRGMDTQYF. The DNA of the CDR3 is TGCGCCAGCAGCCTGACTAGGCGAGGCATGGATACGCAGTATTTT.

This chain joins TRBV29-1 and TRBJ2-7, with TRBD1 identical over 9 bases. The CDR3 loop spans 14 amino acids. Germline V gene data show CDR1 as SQVTM and CDR2 as ANQGSEA. J lost 1 base, V lost 3 bases, and 4 bases had no gene match. The CDR3 spells CSVDRQGVSYEQYF. The CDR3, as DNA: TGCAGCGTTGATCGACAGGGGGTTTCCTACGAGCAGTACTTC.

About this clone: The same CDR3 can be traced to other DNA sequences in this sample. The rearrangement links TRBV30 to TRBJ1-2, with a weak D call TRBD1 (6 bases). Germline lookup yields CDR1 GTSNPN and CDR2 SVGIG (reference sequence). V was cut by 1 base and J by 5 bases, with 11 bases left in between. The CDR3 has 13 amino acids. The CDR3 reads CAWSGLTGYGYTF. The CDR3 nucleotides are TGTGCCTGGAGTGGGCTGACAGGATATGGCTACACCTTC.